This TCR beta chain was sequenced during a study of T cells in women clearing cervical HPV infection. Study-wide results and caveats: A classifier using richness and V gene abundances reached an AUC of under 0.9. Repertoire richness, not evenness, was significantly elevated in CIN3+ cases versus controls.

Details on this clone: Its antigen remains unidentified. The missing CDR3 end, 3 residues past where the read stops, is filled in from the germline J gene.

Germline V gives CDR1 DFQATT, CDR2 SNEGSKA (reference sequence). V gave up 4 bases and J gave up 4 bases; unmatched junction bases: 4. CDR3 size: 14 residues. The data were produced by immunoSEQ multiplex PCR, yet TCRdb's version contains in-frame clones alone and is incomplete. This sample contains roughly 29,000 clones. The chain employs TRBV20-1 and TRBJ1-5; the match to TRBD1 covers 10 bases. The material sequenced was blood buffy coat. This receptor was identified in a woman between 18 and 70 years old with a cervical HPV16 infection that either progressed to CIN3+ or cleared (not recorded which). The CDR3 DNA, read in part, is TGCAGTGCTATAAGGACAGGGGGAAATCAGCCC. Protein product: CSAIRTGGNQP. The complete CDR3 sequence is CSAIRTGGNQPQHF.